This TCR beta chain was obtained from a study of blood T cell repertoires in COVID-19. Assay used: immunoSEQ multiplex PCR; TCRdb lists only in-frame clones, some missing. The table lists around 260,000 clones, about 90% of them singletons. The germline V gene has CDR1 LGHDT and CDR2 YNNKEL (reference sequence). CDR3 length: 18 residues. The V segment lost 1 base and the J segment 6 bases; nucleotides outside the gene matches: 15. The gene calls are TRBV3-1 (or the pseudogene TRBV3-2) and TRBJ2-1; 7 bases fit TRBD1. The clonotype was recovered from a person aged 18 to 30 with COVID-19, enrolled during active disease. The source material was peripheral blood. The CDR3 coding sequence is TGTGCCAGCAGCCAAGCCTTGACAGGGCCGTACGAGAGCAATGAGCAGTTCTTC. It codes for CASSQALTGPYESNEQFF.